This T cell receptor beta chain originates from a study of PD-1 blockade in mismatch repair-deficient tumors. This clone was seen a handful of times. Sequenced by immunoSEQ multiplex PCR; TCRdb stores in-frame clones only, minus some. The sample lists under 50,000 clones, roughly 84% occurring once. V was shortened by 7 bases and J by 5 bases, with 15 bases between the two germline ends. CDR3 length: 14 residues. Germline V gene sequence: CDR1 LNHDA, CDR2 SQIVND (reference sequence). The chain uses TRBV19 and TRBJ1-5; unclear D gene. This material consisted of PBMCs, taken roughly nine months after starting pembrolizumab. The sequence came from an adult with mismatch repair-deficient cancer. CDR3: CASTRWSEDQPQHF. CDR3 DNA: TGTGCCAGTACTAGATGGTCGGAAGATCAGCCCCAGCATTTT.